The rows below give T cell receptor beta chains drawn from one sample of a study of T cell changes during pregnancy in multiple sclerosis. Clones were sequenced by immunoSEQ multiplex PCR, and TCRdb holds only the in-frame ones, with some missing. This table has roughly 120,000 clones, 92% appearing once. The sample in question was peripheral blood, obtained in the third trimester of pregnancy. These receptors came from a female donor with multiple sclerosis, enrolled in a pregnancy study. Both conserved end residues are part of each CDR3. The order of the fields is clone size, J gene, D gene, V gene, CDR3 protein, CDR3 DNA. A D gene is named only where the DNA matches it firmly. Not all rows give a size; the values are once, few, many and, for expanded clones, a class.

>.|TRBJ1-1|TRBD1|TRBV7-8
CASSQTGATGGAFF
TGTGCCAGCAGTCAGACAGGGGCCACGGGAGGAGCTTTCTTT
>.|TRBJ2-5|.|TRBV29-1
CSVRPSVRETQYF
TGCAGCGTTCGCCCTAGTGTTCGAGAGACCCAGTACTTC
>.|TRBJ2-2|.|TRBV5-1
CASSGGNRELFF
TGCGCCAGCAGCGGGGGGAACCGGGAGCTGTTTTTT
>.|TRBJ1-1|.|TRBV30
CAWGQGNTEAFF
TGTGCCTGGGGTCAGGGCAACACTGAAGCTTTCTTT
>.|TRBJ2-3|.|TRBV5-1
CASSLRQGTDTQYF
TGCGCCAGCAGCTTGAGACAGGGCACAGATACGCAGTATTTT
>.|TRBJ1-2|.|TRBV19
CASSIGAGREVHGYTF
TGTGCCAGTAGTATAGGGGCTGGCAGGGAAGTGCATGGCTACACCTTC
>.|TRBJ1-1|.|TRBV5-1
CASSLGGRGWKMNTEAFF
TGCGCCAGCAGCTTGGGGGGCAGGGGATGGAAGATGAACACTGAAGCTTTCTTT
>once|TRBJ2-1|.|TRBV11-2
CASSPLSSYNEQFF
TGTGCCAGCAGCCCTCTAAGCTCCTACAATGAGCAGTTCTTC
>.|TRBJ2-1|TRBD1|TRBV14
CASSPMGQGAGEQFF
TGTGCCAGCAGCCCAATGGGACAGGGGGCGGGTGAGCAGTTCTTC
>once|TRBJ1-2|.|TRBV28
CASTPGGRNYGYTF
TGTGCCAGCACCCCGGGAGGGAGGAACTATGGCTACACCTTC
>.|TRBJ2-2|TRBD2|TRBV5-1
CASSAAGGPGELFF
TGCGCCAGCAGCGCAGCGGGAGGGCCCGGGGAGCTGTTTTTT
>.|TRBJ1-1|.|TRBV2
CASASTGSSTEAFF
TGTGCCAGCGCCAGTACAGGGTCTTCCACTGAAGCTTTCTTT
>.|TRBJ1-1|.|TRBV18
CASSSKQGNTEAFF
TGTGCCAGCTCATCCAAACAGGGGAACACTGAAGCTTTCTTT
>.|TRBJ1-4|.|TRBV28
CASSTQQGSNEKLFF
TGTGCCAGCAGTACCCAACAGGGCTCTAATGAAAAACTGTTTTTT
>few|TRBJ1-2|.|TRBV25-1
CASSELDRSYGYTF
TGTGCCAGCAGTGAGTTGGACAGATCCTATGGCTACACCTTC
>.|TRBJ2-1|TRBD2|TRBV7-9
CASSPLGLAGDLNEQFF
TGTGCCAGCAGCCCCCTCGGACTAGCGGGGGACCTCAATGAGCAGTTCTTC
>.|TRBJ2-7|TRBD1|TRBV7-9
CASSSDSGTGYEQYF
TGTGCCAGCAGCTCCGACTCCGGGACAGGGTACGAGCAGTACTTC
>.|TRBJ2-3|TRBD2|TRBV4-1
CASSQGVSAGGLDTQYF
TGCGCCAGCAGCCAAGGTGTGTCAGCGGGGGGGCTAGATACGCAGTATTTT
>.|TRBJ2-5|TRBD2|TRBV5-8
CASSRGTSWETQYF
TGTGCCAGCAGCCGGGGGACTAGCTGGGAGACCCAGTACTTC
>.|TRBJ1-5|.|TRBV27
CASSGTRGNQPQHF
TGTGCCAGCAGCGGTACTAGGGGCAATCAGCCCCAGCATTTT
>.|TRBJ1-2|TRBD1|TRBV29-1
CSVLTGEGGYTF
TGCAGCGTTTTGACAGGGGAGGGTGGCTACACCTTC
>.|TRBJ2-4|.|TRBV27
CASSFRGFANIQYF
TGTGCCAGCAGTTTCAGGGGCTTTGCAAACATTCAGTACTTC
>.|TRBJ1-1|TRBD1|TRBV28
CASSLSQGGSTEAFF
TGTGCCAGCAGTCTGAGTCAAGGGGGCTCCACTGAAGCTTTCTTT
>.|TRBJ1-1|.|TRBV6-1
CASAGTKNTEAFF
TGTGCCAGTGCCGGGACAAAGAACACTGAAGCTTTCTTT
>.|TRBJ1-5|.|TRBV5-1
CASRPLSRENQPQHF
TGCGCCAGCAGGCCGCTGTCGCGTGAGAATCAGCCCCAGCATTTT
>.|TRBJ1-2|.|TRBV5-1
CASSSYLGRDYGYTF
TGCGCCAGCAGCTCGTACCTGGGGAGGGACTATGGCTACACCTTC
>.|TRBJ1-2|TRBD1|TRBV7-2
CASSFEPGQGGGGYGYTF
TGTGCCAGCAGCTTTGAGCCGGGACAGGGAGGAGGTGGCTATGGCTACACCTTC
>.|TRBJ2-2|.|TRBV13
CASSSLPGTGELFF
TGTGCCAGCAGCTCCCTTCCAGGCACCGGGGAGCTGTTTTTT
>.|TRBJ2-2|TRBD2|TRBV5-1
CASSGGLLNTGELFF
TGCGCCAGCAGCGGGGGACTACTAAACACCGGGGAGCTGTTTTTT
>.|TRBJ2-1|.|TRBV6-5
CASSYSVIGNEQFF
TGTGCCAGCAGTTACTCGGTCATCGGTAATGAGCAGTTCTTC
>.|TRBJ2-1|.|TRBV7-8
CASSLGGGNNEQFF
TGTGCCAGCAGCTTAGGTGGGGGGAACAATGAGCAGTTCTTC
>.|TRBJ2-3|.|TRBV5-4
CASSPMVRGPSTDTQYF
TGTGCCAGCAGCCCGATGGTGCGGGGGCCTTCCACAGATACGCAGTATTTT
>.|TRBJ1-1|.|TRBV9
CASSPRGNTEAFF
TGTGCCAGCAGCCCCCGGGGGAACACTGAAGCTTTCTTT
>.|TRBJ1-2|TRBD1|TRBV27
CASSPRGRGYTF
TGTGCCAGCAGCCCAAGGGGGCGAGGCTACACCTTC
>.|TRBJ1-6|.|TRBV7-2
CASSLAGDNSPLHF
TGTGCCAGCAGCTTGGCGGGGGACAATTCACCCCTCCACTTT
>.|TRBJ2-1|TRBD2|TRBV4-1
CASSQDLWAGGRGEQFF
TGCGCCAGCAGCCAAGATCTCTGGGCGGGGGGGCGAGGTGAGCAGTTCTTC
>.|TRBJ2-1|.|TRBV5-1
CASSLSGNYNEQFF
TGCGCCAGCAGCCTTAGCGGAAACTACAATGAGCAGTTCTTC
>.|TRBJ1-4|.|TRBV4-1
CASSPLPATNEKLFF
TGCGCCAGCAGCCCCCTCCCGGCAACTAATGAAAAACTGTTTTTT
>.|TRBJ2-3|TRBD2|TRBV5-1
CASSSILAGGTDTQYF
TGCGCCAGCAGCTCCATACTAGCGGGGGGCACAGATACGCAGTATTTT
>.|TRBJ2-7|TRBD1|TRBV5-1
CASSLGMGQGTYEQYF
TGCGCCAGCAGCTTGGGAATGGGACAGGGAACCTACGAGCAGTACTTC
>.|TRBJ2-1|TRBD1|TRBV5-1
CASSYGQVYNEQFF
TGCGCCAGCAGCTACGGACAGGTCTACAATGAGCAGTTCTTC
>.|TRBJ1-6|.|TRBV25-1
CASSDLRSSYNSPLHF
TGTGCCAGCAGTGACCTACGGAGCTCCTATAATTCACCCCTCCACTTT
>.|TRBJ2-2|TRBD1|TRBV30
CGTGGRTGELFF
TGTGGCACAGGGGGGCGCACCGGGGAGCTGTTTTTT
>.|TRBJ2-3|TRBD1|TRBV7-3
CASSLDRGTDTQYF
TGTGCCAGCAGCTTAGACAGGGGGACAGATACGCAGTATTTT
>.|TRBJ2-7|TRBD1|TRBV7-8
CASNFRAGTGPSEQYF
TGTGCCAGCAACTTTCGAGCCGGGACAGGCCCCTCCGAGCAGTACTTC
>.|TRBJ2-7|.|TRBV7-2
CASRLTENRSPREQYF
TGTGCCAGCAGATTAACTGAAAACAGGTCCCCTCGGGAGCAGTACTTC